What follows describes a single T cell receptor beta chain. The CDR3 totals 10 residues. V shed 6 bases and J shed 7 bases, with 4 bases lying between them. Germline V gene sequence: CDR1 MNHNY, CDR2 SVGAGI (reference sequence). The sample comes from a study of OX40 agonist ivuxolimab in advanced cancers. Generated by immunoSEQ multiplex PCR, the TCRdb table keeps only in-frame clones and is missing some. The profile shows about 89,000 clones, approximately 90% of them singletons. The input for sequencing was CD4+ or CD8+ T cells sorted from blood, taken in a trial of the OX40 agonist ivuxolimab. The V and J genes are TRBV6-6 and TRBJ1-5, with unresolved D. The source of this sequence is an adult with an advanced solid tumor such as melanoma, head and neck, liver or kidney cancer. This CDR3 reads CASSEQPQHF. The CDR3 nucleotides read TGTGCCAGCAGCGAACAGCCCCAGCATTTT.